This entry lists 28 T cell receptor beta chains sequenced from one sample in a study of OX40 agonist ivuxolimab in advanced cancers. Clones were read by immunoSEQ multiplex PCR, and TCRdb kept only the in-frame ones, dropping some. The sample gives tens of thousands of clones, 75% to 85% of which show up once; under 9.5% is in the top ten. This material consisted of CD4+ or CD8+ T cells sorted from blood, taken in a trial of the OX40 agonist ivuxolimab. These receptors all stem from an adult with an advanced solid tumor such as melanoma, head and neck, liver or kidney cancer.

This chain links TRBV2 with TRBJ2-7, with 10 bases aligning to TRBD2. Germline-derived CDR1 and CDR2 are SNHLY and FYNNEI. The CDR3 extends over 16 amino acids. V shed 0 bases, J shed 4 bases, and the junction held 6 bases outside the gene matches. The CDR3 loop reads CASSEALASGGYEQYF. The CDR3 region has the DNA TGTGCCAGCAGTGAAGCGCTGGCTAGCGGGGGTTACGAGCAGTACTTC.

This clone was seen just once. One end of the junction does not line up with germline, which may come from a read error. V gene TRBV12-5 combines with J gene TRBJ2-3; 11 nucleotides match TRBD2. There are 12 residues in the CDR3. Looked up from germline, CDR1 is LGHNT and CDR2 is FRNRAP. This CDR3 reads CASGLASGGPSF. DNA for the CDR3: TGTGCTAGTGGTTTGGCTAGCGGGGGGCCTTCATTT.

The gene calls are TRBV9 and TRBJ2-2, with D perhaps matching TRBD1 (5 bases). The V end was cut by 0 bases, the J end by 0 bases, with 12 bases between. This CDR3 comprises 17 residues. Germline V gene lookup returns CDR1 SGDLS and CDR2 YYNGEE. The DNA of the CDR3 is TGTGCCAGCAGCGTAGATGTGGCAGGGACGAACACCGGGGAGCTGTTTTTT. It yields the protein CASSVDVAGTNTGELFF.

This rearrangement joins TRBV19 to TRBJ1-1; weak D call: TRBD1 (6 bases). This CDR3 contains 15 residues. CDR1 is LNHDA and CDR2 is SQIVND in the germline V gene (reference sequence). The V end was cut by 3 bases, the J end by 3 bases, with 14 bases between. The CDR3, as DNA: TGTGCCAGTAGTATTAACAGGGTCCGGGACACTGAAGCTTTCTTT. Residues: CASSINRVRDTEAFF.

This clone was picked up a small number of times. This chain uses TRBV6-6 with TRBJ2-7; 8 bases are shared with TRBD1. J lost 6 bases, V lost 0 bases, and 10 bases had no gene match. CDR3 size: 16 residues. CDR1 and CDR2 (germline): MNHNY, SVGAGI (reference sequence). The CDR3 sequence is CASSYSTGESLGEQYF. DNA for the CDR3: TGTGCCAGCAGTTACTCGACAGGGGAATCTTTGGGCGAGCAGTACTTC.

The rearrangement uses TRBV5-5 and TRBJ2-3; D is perhaps TRBD1 (6 bases). CDR1 and CDR2 (germline): SGHKS, YYEKEE (reference sequence). The length of the CDR3 is 15 residues. The germline V and J ends were trimmed by 0 bases and 4 bases, with 12 bases remaining between them. This CDR3 is CASSLDRVYADTQYF. The CDR3 DNA reads as TGTGCCAGCAGCTTGGACAGGGTCTACGCAGATACGCAGTATTTT.

V and J are TRBV6-5 and TRBJ2-3; D is possibly TRBD1 (6 bases). Germline loops: CDR1 MNHEY, CDR2 SVGAGI. V shed 4 bases and J shed 1 base, with 15 bases lying between them. The CDR3 runs to 16 residues. CDR3 in amino acids: CASSLGWGRGTDTQYF. Here the CDR3 DNA reads TGTGCCAGCAGTTTGGGTTGGGGGCGCGGCACAGATACGCAGTATTTT.

This chain links TRBV27 with TRBJ2-3, with a weak D call TRBD1 (5 bases). This CDR3 is built from 15 residues. V gave up 5 bases and J gave up 0 bases, with 12 bases separating them. Germline V gene data show CDR1 as MNHEY and CDR2 as SMNVEV (reference sequence). The DNA for the CDR3 is TGTGCCAGCAGTCCTACAGGAACTAGCACAGATACGCAGTATTTT. This sequence encodes CASSPTGTSTDTQYF.

The genes are TRBV6-5 and TRBJ2-7; D is unclear. The V end lost 2 bases, the J end lost 0 bases, and 11 bases lay between the germline ends. Germline loops: CDR1 MNHEY, CDR2 SVGAGI. CDR3 length: 15 amino acids. CDR3 DNA: TGTGCCAGCAGTTACACGACGGTGAGCTCCTACGAGCAGTACTTC. Translation gives CASSYTTVSSYEQYF.

This chain connects TRBV7-9 to TRBJ2-5, with TRBD2 matching over 12 bases. Germline V gene data show CDR1 as SEHNR and CDR2 as FQNEAQ (reference sequence). This CDR3 comprises 16 residues. The V segment lost 5 bases and the J segment 2 bases; nucleotides outside the gene matches: 6. The CDR3 sequence: CASSRTSGGTQETQYF. The CDR3 region has the DNA TGTGCCAGCAGCCGAACTAGCGGGGGGACTCAAGAGACCCAGTACTTC.

The rearrangement links TRBV13 to TRBJ2-3; 10 bases are a match to TRBD2. CDR3 length: 17 amino acids. From germline, CDR1 is PRHDT and CDR2 FYEKMQ (reference sequence). V dropped 5 bases and J dropped 2; count of bases not matched to a gene: 10. The CDR3 spells CASSPRAGGPDTDTQYF. In nucleotides, the CDR3 is TGTGCCAGCAGCCCGCGAGCGGGGGGGCCCGACACAGATACGCAGTATTTT.

The genes are TRBV12-5 and TRBJ1-1, with D uncertain. The CDR3 has 13 amino acids. CDR1 is LGHNT, CDR2 FRNRAP, per germline. V was trimmed by 6 bases and J by 1 base, leaving 9 bases between them. CDR3 amino acids: CASGSWGNTEAFF. The DNA for the CDR3 is TGTGCTAGTGGCAGTTGGGGGAACACTGAAGCTTTCTTT.

The gene calls are TRBV27 and TRBJ1-2, with TRBD1 as a possible D gene (6 bases). Germline CDR1 MNHEY, CDR2 SMNVEV (reference sequence). V shed 3 bases and J shed 3 bases, with 11 bases lying between them. This CDR3 has 14 residues. In DNA form, the CDR3 reads TGTGCCAGCAGTTTTGCGGGGGCACACTATGGCTACACCTTC. The encoded protein is CASSFAGAHYGYTF.

J is TRBJ2-7 and V is TRBV5-4, with D unclear. Germline loops: CDR1 SGHNT, CDR2 YYREEE (reference sequence). Trimming removed 0 bases from V and 2 bases from J, with 9 bases in between. This CDR3 contains 14 residues. DNA for the CDR3: TGTGCCAGCAGCTTGGAGGACGGCCCCTACGAGCAGTACTTC. Amino acid sequence: CASSLEDGPYEQYF.

The chain joins TRBV5-1 to TRBJ2-1, with TRBD1 matching over 8 bases. This CDR3 is built from 15 residues. V trimming: 2 bases; J trimming: 6 bases; junction bases outside the gene matches: 7. Germline V gives CDR1 SGHRS, CDR2 YFSETQ. CDR3 in amino acids: CASSLRWDRRNEQFF. The CDR3 nucleotides are TGCGCCAGCAGCTTACGGTGGGACAGGCGCAATGAGCAGTTCTTC.

This rearrangement joins TRBV5-1 to TRBJ2-7, with a possible D match to TRBD2 (5 bases). V lost 1 base to trimming and J lost 5 bases, with 19 bases between them. Germline V gene data show CDR1 as SGHRS and CDR2 as YFSETQ. CDR3 length: 16 amino acids. The CDR3 protein is CASSLTSAYGENEQYF. The CDR3 nucleotides read TGCGCCAGCAGCTTGACCAGCGCTTACGGGGAAAACGAGCAGTACTTC. Filled out from reference TRBV5-1 and TRBJ2-7, the complete variable domain reads KAGVTQTPRYLIKTRGQQVTLSCSPISGHRSVSWYQQTPGQGLQFLFEYFSETQRNKGNFPGRFSGRQFSNSRSEMNVSTLELGDSALYLCASSLTSAYGENEQYFGPGTRLTVT.

This chain's CDR3 is CASSSFRDKGDYGYTF. CDR3 sequence (DNA): TGTGCCAGCAGTTCATTCCGGGACAAAGGCGACTATGGCTACACCTTC. V usage is TRBV2 and J usage is TRBJ1-2, with D possibly being TRBD1 (6 bases). CDR3 size: 16 residues. Deletions cut 5 bases from V and 3 bases from J, with 19 bases between. Germline-derived CDR1 and CDR2 are SNHLY and FYNNEI.

This chain uses TRBV27 with TRBJ1-1; no definite D call. Germline V gives CDR1 MNHEY, CDR2 SMNVEV (reference sequence). This CDR3 region has 14 residues. V lost 5 bases and J 0 bases, leaving 10 bases between the germline ends. The CDR3 sequence: CASSPQRMNTEAFF. CDR3 in DNA: TGTGCCAGCAGTCCGCAGAGGATGAACACTGAAGCTTTCTTT.

This CDR3 is CSVEDVSRESYEQYF. CDR3 coding DNA: TGCAGCGTTGAAGATGTTTCGAGGGAATCCTACGAGCAGTACTTC. The V call is TRBV29-1, the J call TRBJ2-5; TRBD2 is a possible D gene (5 bases). The J call may be incorrect, as the DNA end agrees better with TRBJ2-7. Germline assignment: CDR1 SQVTM and CDR2 ANQGSEA. CDR3 length equals 15 residues.

The chain links TRBV10-3 to TRBJ1-2; D remains ambiguous. Germline loops: CDR1 ENHRY, CDR2 SYGVKD. The V gene lost 0 bases and the J gene lost 7 bases, with 6 bases spanning the gap. The CDR3 length is 12 residues. The CDR3 DNA sequence: TGTGCCATCAGTGAGTCCGGTTTTGGCTACACCTTC. Protein sequence: CAISESGFGYTF.

The chain couples TRBV9 to TRBJ2-7; 7 bases are a match to TRBD1. The junction had 4 bases not matched to a gene; V was cut back by 4 bases and J by 0 bases. CDR1 is SGDLS and CDR2 is YYNGEE in the germline V gene. The CDR3 covers 14 residues. The CDR3 coding sequence is TGTGCCAGCAGCCCCCGGGACAGCTCCTACGAGCAGTACTTC. Residues: CASSPRDSSYEQYF.

J is TRBJ2-6 and V is TRBV10-3; 10 bases map to TRBD2. Germline values: CDR1 ENHRY, CDR2 SYGVKD. V shed 6 bases, J shed 2 bases, and the junction held 16 bases outside the gene matches. This CDR3 is 20 amino acids long. The CDR3 spells CAIRTYRLAGTSPGANVLTF. CDR3 coding DNA: TGTGCCATCAGGACTTACCGACTAGCGGGCACCTCCCCTGGGGCCAACGTCCTGACTTTC.

The CDR3, as DNA: TGTGCCAGCAGCTCACCCCACAACAACGAGCAGTACTTC. This codes for CASSSPHNNEQYF. The chain is built from TRBV9 and TRBJ2-7; D remains ambiguous. CDR1 is SGDLS and CDR2 is YYNGEE in the germline V gene. V lost 4 bases to trimming and J lost 5 bases, with 13 bases between them. The CDR3 sequence is 13 residues long.

V usage is TRBV5-1 and J usage is TRBJ2-7; D is unresolved. With 2 bases removed from V and 3 bases from J, the gap between germline ends came to 3 bases. There are 11 residues in the CDR3. Germline CDR1 reads SGHRS; CDR2 reads YFSETQ. CDR3 DNA: TGCGCCAGCAGCTTTCTCTACGAGCAGTACTTC. It specifies CASSFLYEQYF.

A word on this clone: The same CDR3 can be traced to other DNA sequences in this sample. The chain joins TRBV27 to TRBJ1-5; D not resolved. The CDR3 is 12 amino acids. Germline CDR1 MNHEY, CDR2 SMNVEV (reference sequence). The ends were cut back, 10 bases at V and 7 bases at J, with 14 bases in the middle. CDR3 region: CATGPAGQPQHF. As DNA, the CDR3 is TGTGCCACCGGGCCCGCGGGACAGCCCCAGCATTTT.

The CDR3 loop reads CASSFRGGLGGYTF. The DNA of the CDR3 is TGCGCCAGCAGCTTCAGGGGAGGGCTGGGTGGCTACACCTTC. The J gene is TRBJ1-2, the V gene TRBV4-1; D is possibly TRBD1 (6 bases). This CDR3 has 14 amino acids. Germline CDR1 reads MGHRA; CDR2 reads YSYEKL. The V gene lost 5 bases and the J gene lost 7 bases, with 17 bases spanning the gap.

This rearrangement joins TRBV19 to TRBJ1-1, with D possibly being TRBD1 (5 bases). The CDR3 has 12 amino acids. Deletions cut 6 bases from V and 3 bases from J, with 8 bases between. Germline V gene sequence: CDR1 LNHDA, CDR2 SQIVND (reference sequence). In DNA, the CDR3 is TGTGCCAGTAGGGCGGGGCACACTGAAGCTTTCTTT. It specifies CASRAGHTEAFF.

Here the CDR3 reads CASSLKQGHGYTF. The CDR3 coding sequence is TGCGCCAGCAGCCTAAAACAGGGGCATGGCTACACCTTC. This chain links TRBV4-1 with TRBJ1-2; 7 nucleotides match TRBD1. V shed 4 bases and J 6 bases; nucleotides not matched to a gene: 5. The CDR3 is made up of 13 amino acids. CDR1 MGHRA and CDR2 YSYEKL come from the germline V gene.